Below are 9 T cell receptor beta chains sequenced from a single sample in a study of T cells after yellow fever vaccination. TCRdb called the 5' RACE reads again in MiXCR, with one record for every CDR3 protein. In the table there are around 120,000 distinct CDR3 sequences, about 7.8% of which are singletons. The source material was CD4+ T cells sorted from PBMCs, sampled roughly 47 days after the first yellow fever vaccination. The receptor set was obtained from a man aged 18 to 30 who received the YFV17D yellow fever vaccine.

This rearrangement joins TRBV3-1 to TRBJ2-1; weak D call: TRBD2 (6 bases). Between the trimmed V and J ends, which lost 4 bases and 0 bases, there was a span of 10 bases. Germline V lookup: CDR1 LGHDT, CDR2 YNNKEL (reference sequence). The CDR3 is 15 amino acids. CDR3 sequence (DNA): TGTGCCAGCAGCCTGGGACTGCCCTCCTACAATGAGCAGTTCTTC. Its protein product is CASSLGLPSYNEQFF.

At least ten counts were recorded for this clonotype. This CDR3 reads CASRWEETQYF. The DNA of the CDR3 is TGCGCCAGCAGATGGGAGGAGACCCAGTACTTC. The chain combines TRBV5-1 with TRBJ2-5; tentative D call: TRBD2 (5 bases). V was clipped by 5 bases and J by 5 bases, with 7 bases between them. Germline CDR1 reads SGHRS; CDR2 reads YFSETQ. The CDR3 consists of 11 residues.

CDR3 sequence (DNA): TGCGCCAGCAGCTTGGAGGAGGGTCCGCAGTTCTTC. Translating it yields CASSLEEGPQFF. J is TRBJ2-1 and V is TRBV5-1; possibly TRBD2 for D (6 bases). Trimming cost V 0 bases and J 12 bases, with 10 bases left between them. Germline CDR1 reads SGHRS; CDR2 reads YFSETQ. This CDR3 comprises 12 residues.

This clonotype was seen repeatedly, ten times or more. V gene TRBV6-5 combines with J gene TRBJ1-2; possibly TRBD1 for D (6 bases). CDR1 is MNHEY and CDR2 is SVGAGI in the germline V gene. Trimming took 6 bases from V and 5 from J, leaving 16 bases between them. CDR3 length: 14 amino acids. The CDR3 loop is CASRGLGGRYGYTF. For the CDR3, the DNA is TGTGCCAGCAGAGGTTTGGGGGGGCGTTATGGCTACACCTTC.

This clonotype was recorded at least ten times. V usage is TRBV6-5 and J usage is TRBJ2-3; the match to TRBD2 covers 8 bases. CDR1 and CDR2 (germline): MNHEY, SVGAGI. CDR3 size: 16 residues. Germline trimming cut 2 bases from V and 0 bases from J; bases unmatched to any gene: 4. The CDR3 region has the DNA TGTGCCAGCAGTTACAGGGCTAGCGGGAGCACAGATACGCAGTATTTT. Its translation: CASSYRASGSTDTQYF.

For this clonotype: A much bigger clone sits one base away, suggesting this may be a read error. No conserved phenylalanine or tryptophan is present at the end of the CDR3, so a read error is the likely explanation. The J gene is TRBJ2-1, the V gene TRBV24-1; D is possibly TRBD1 (5 bases). CDR3 length equals 14 residues. V was cut by 2 bases and J by 3 bases, with 7 bases left in between. Germline CDR1 reads KGHDR; CDR2 reads SFDVKD. The CDR3, as DNA: TGTGCCACCAGTGATTCAGGGAACTACAATGAGCAGTTCTCC. It encodes CATSDSGNYNEQFS.

This clonotype appeared many times. V is TRBV5-1 and J is TRBJ2-3, with TRBD1 matching 7 bases. The ends lost 4 bases at V and 5 bases at J; junction bases unmatched: 7. From germline, CDR1 is SGHRS and CDR2 YFSETQ. This CDR3 is built from 14 residues. The CDR3 sequence: CASSVTGRGDTQYF. DNA for the CDR3: TGCGCCAGCAGCGTGACAGGGCGAGGAGATACGCAGTATTTT.

This clonotype occurred many times. The chain couples TRBV5-1 to TRBJ2-3; the D is unclear. The CDR3 extends over 13 amino acids. V shed 4 bases and J shed 1 base, with 7 bases lying between them. Germline V gene sequence: CDR1 SGHRS, CDR2 YFSETQ. The CDR3 loop reads CASSVSGTDTQYF. For the CDR3, the DNA is TGCGCCAGCAGCGTGAGCGGCACAGATACGCAGTATTTT.

V usage is TRBV2 and J usage is TRBJ1-1; TRBD1 aligns across 9 bases. The CDR3 is 14 amino acids. Germline CDR1 reads SNHLY; CDR2 reads FYNNEI. V shed 5 bases and J 5 bases; nucleotides not matched to a gene: 6. The CDR3 loop is CASSYTGGQTEAFF. The CDR3 nucleotides read TGTGCCAGCAGTTACACAGGGGGCCAAACTGAAGCTTTCTTT.